The clone carrying this T cell receptor beta chain has just a few counts. The antigen is undetermined. Study-level results: Tumor memory CD4+ T cell TCR gene usage was found to cluster with blood and lymph node memory CD4+ cells and with lymph node naive CD4+ cells.

Cells sorted as Tregs were CD4+, CD25+ and CD127-/low. TCRdb itself ran the 5' RACE reads through MiXCR, one entry per CDR3 protein. This repertoire shows some 11,000 distinct CDR3 sequences, over 25% found once; its top ten account for 3%. This clonotype was sampled from a female donor with breast cancer. Material: Tregs sorted from a lymph node.

The CDR3 nucleotides read TGTGCCAGCAGTTACTCGATATCTGCACCCTTTTCTTCACCCCTCCACTTT. Amino acids: CASSYSISAPFSSPLHF. The chain uses TRBV6-6 and TRBJ1-6; no reliable D call. Germline V gives CDR1 MNHNY, CDR2 SVGAGI (reference sequence). The CDR3 spans 17 residues. The V and J ends lost 0 bases and 9 bases respectively, with 18 bases between them.